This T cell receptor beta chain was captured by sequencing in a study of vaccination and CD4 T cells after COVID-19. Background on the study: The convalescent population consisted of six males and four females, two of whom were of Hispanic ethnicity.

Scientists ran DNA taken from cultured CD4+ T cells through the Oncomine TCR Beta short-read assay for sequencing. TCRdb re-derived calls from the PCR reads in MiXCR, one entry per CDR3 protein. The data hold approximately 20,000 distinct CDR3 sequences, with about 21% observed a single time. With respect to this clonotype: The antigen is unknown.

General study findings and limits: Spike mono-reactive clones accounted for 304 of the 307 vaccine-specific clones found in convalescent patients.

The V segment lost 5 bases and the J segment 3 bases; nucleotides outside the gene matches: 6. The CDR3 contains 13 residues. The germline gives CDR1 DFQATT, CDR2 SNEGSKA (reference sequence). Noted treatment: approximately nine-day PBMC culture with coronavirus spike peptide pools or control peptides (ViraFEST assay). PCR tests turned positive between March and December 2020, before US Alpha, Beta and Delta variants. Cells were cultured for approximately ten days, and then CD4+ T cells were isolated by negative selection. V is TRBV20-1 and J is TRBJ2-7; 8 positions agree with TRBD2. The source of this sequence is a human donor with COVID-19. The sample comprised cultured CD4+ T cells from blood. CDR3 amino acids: CSASLRGGYEQYF. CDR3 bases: TGCAGTGCTTCCCTTCGGGGGGGCTACGAGCAGTACTTC.